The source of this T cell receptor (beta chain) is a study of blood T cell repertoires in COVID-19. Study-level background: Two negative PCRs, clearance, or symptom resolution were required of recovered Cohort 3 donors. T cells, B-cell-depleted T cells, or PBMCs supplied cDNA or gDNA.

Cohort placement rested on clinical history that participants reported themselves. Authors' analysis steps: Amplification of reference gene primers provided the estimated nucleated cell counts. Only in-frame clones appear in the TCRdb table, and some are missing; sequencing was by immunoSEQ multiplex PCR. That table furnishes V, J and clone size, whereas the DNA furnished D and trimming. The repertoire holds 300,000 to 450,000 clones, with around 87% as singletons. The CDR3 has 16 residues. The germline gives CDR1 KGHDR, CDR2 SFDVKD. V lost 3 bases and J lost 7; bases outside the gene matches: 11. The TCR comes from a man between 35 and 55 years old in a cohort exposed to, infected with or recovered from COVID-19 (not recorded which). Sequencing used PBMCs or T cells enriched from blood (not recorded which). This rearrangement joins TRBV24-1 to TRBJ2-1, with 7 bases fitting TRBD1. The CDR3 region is CATSDARTGSLNEQFF. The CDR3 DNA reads TGTGCCACCAGTGATGCTAGGACAGGCTCTCTGAATGAGCAGTTCTTC.